This TCR beta chain comes out of a study of shared clonotypes between healthy human individuals (dated by TCRdb to the early 2020s). As for the study more broadly: The cohort comprised a couple of women and a few men aged 18 to 49 years. To increase sequencing depth and limit assay-specific biases, TCR repertoire library preparation and sequencing were carried out by different laboratories using diverse techniques. Per donor, three plates each were used for CD4 naive and CD4 memory, two for CD8 naive, and one for CD8 memory. Per donor, leukapheresis produced somewhere between about 0.8 and 9 billion PBMCs. To estimate repertoire size and how much clonotype sharing occurs between individuals, the study deeply sequenced the blood TCR repertoires of about 5 healthy adults. The paper's findings and limits, for the study overall: Because the study included a small number of donors, the genetic and exposure-history diversity represented was limited. Compared with non-shared clonotypes, the clonotypes found in all four sorted-subset donors had higher generation probabilities. Sampling was restricted to blood, and TCR repertoires in tissue are likely to differ from TCR repertoires in blood. Incomplete sequencing was indicated by rarefaction of sorted-subset datasets, despite the large sequencing depth. Estimated clonotype richness was generally larger for naive than for memory subsets. Across a handful of donors, about 5.2% of naive CD4, 3% to 4% of naive CD8, 2.3% of memory CD4, and 0.4% of memory CD8 clonotypes were shared. Pairwise subsampling indicated that sequencing depth was expected to affect the degree of clonotype sharing among donors.

Using the deep immunoSEQ assay, multiplex PCR amplified TCR CDR3 regions from genomic DNA. For each cell subset, the extracted genomic DNA was distributed evenly across all wells of several immunoSEQ 96-well plates, and each plate served as one replicate. For sorted subsets, each replicate PCR was loaded with around 200 ng genomic DNA, equivalent to about 33,000 T cell genomes. Purified libraries were measured with a Qubit 3.0 fluorometer, size-checked on a Bioanalyzer 2100, and measured again with the KAPA Library Quantification kit. Every immunoSEQ 96-well plate was sequenced on a dedicated single-read 150-cycle Illumina NextSeq 550 flow cell. Turning to the authors' computational methods: Because the immunoSEQ output held only junctional sequences and lacked quality scores, the filtering could not match the filtering applied to full-length reads. To assign V/J genes and CDR3, sequences were annotated using PyIR, a Python wrapper for IgBLAST v1.9, with IMGT germline references. Any read was removed if the V/J assignment was weak (E-value above 1e-6), the CDR3 was missing, or the read contained stop codons, out-of-frame junctions, or ambiguous translated residues. V3J clonotypes were defined as sequences sharing the same inferred V gene, J gene, and CDR3 amino acid sequence. Percentage overlap between repertoires was calculated by dividing the number of shared unique clonotypes by the size of the smaller repertoire. RTK rarefaction, the Chao1 estimator, and Recon v2.1 estimates of unobserved clonotypes were used to assess repertoire richness. OLGA was used to compute generation probabilities for all TCRbeta clonotypes that the gDNA method yielded from a handful of donors. TCRdb stores this immuneACCESS table with in-frame sequences only. Part of the clones is absent; in the studies checked, under half of the shortfall reflects unresolved V genes, and no reason is known for the rest. The V and J calls and clone size come from that table; D and trimming were worked out from the DNA. The sample table holds approximately 350,000 clones, of which approximately 96% were seen once. The ten largest clones capture less than 0.35% of the sample.

With respect to this clone: There is no known antigen for this receptor. Base quality data are lacking; no much larger clone is found one base away.

Donors were healthy HIV-negative adults with no recently reported acute infections or vaccinations. All donors were Caucasian adults living in Nashville, Tennessee, USA. CD8 memory samples consisted of magnetically selected CD45RO+ cells combined with CCR7-negative CD45RA+ effector memory (TemRA) cells. After blood collection by leukapheresis, PBMCs were isolated using Ficoll-Histopaque density gradient centrifugation and then cryopreserved in the vapor phase of liquid nitrogen. Analytical flow cytometry was used to check the purity and quantity of every magnetically sorted T cell population. Genomic DNA was isolated from each sorted fraction and quantified by UV absorbance on a Nanodrop 2000c. V is shortened by 1 base, J by 3 bases, and the region joining them spans 10 bases. The CDR3 measures 14 amino acids from cysteine to phenylalanine. Of the read, only the CDR3 DNA is kept; its 42 bases are in frame from base 1. CDR1 and CDR2 are drawn from the germline V gene: SGHRS, YFSETQ.

The receptor comes from a man younger than 45 in good health. The rearrangement joined TRBV5-1 to TRBJ2-5, with the identity of the D gene unclear. Sequenced material: memory CD8+ T cells sorted from blood. The cell subset or site label, as the study defines it: CD45RO+ cells pooled with CCR7-negative TemRA cells. The DNA sequence is as follows: TGCGCCAGCAGCTTGAGGCAGTTAAAAGAGACCCAGTACTTC. Its coded protein is CASSLRQLKETQYF.